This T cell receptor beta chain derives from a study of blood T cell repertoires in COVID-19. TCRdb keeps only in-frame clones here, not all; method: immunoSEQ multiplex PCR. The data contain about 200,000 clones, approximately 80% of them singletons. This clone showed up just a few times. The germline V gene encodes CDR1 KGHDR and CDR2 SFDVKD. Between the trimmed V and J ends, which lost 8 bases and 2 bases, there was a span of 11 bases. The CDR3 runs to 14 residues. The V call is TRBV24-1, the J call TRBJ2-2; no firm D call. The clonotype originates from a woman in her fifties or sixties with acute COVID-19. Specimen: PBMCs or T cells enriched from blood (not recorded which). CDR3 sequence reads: CATKRPPNTGELFF. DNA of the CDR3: TGTGCCACCAAGAGGCCACCCAACACCGGGGAGCTGTTTTTT.